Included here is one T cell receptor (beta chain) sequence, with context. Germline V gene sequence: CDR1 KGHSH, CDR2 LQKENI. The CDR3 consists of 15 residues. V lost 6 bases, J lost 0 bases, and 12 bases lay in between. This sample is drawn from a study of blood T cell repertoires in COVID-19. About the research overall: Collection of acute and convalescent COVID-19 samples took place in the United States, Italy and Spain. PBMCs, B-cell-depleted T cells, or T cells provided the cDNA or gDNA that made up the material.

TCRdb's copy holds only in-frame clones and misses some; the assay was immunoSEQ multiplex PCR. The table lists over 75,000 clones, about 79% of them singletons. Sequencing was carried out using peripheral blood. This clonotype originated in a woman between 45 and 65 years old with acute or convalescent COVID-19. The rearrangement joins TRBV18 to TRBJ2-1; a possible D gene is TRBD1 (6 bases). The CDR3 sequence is CASSLGTTSYNEQFF. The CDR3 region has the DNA TGTGCCAGCTCGCTCGGGACAACCTCCTACAATGAGCAGTTCTTC.